The next 26 T cell receptor beta chains were all read from a single sample in a study of shared clonotypes between healthy human individuals. Libraries were prepared by immunoSEQ multiplex PCR; TCRdb keeps only in-frame clonotypes and omits some of them. The sample lists about 1.1 million clones, 70% to 80% occurring once. The sequencing input was memory CD4+ T cells from PBMCs. Subset described: CD45RA-negative fraction. These receptors were obtained from a man aged 18 to 35 in good health. Some clones in this sample may be carry-over from other donors' samples.

This chain joins TRBV12-5 and TRBJ2-1; 10 positions agree with TRBD2. Germline V gene sequence: CDR1 LGHNT, CDR2 FRNRAP. The CDR3 loop spans 14 amino acids. V gave up 1 base and J gave up 9 bases; unmatched junction bases: 3. The CDR3 region has the DNA TGTGCTAGTGGTTTGGATAGCGGGAGGCTTGAGCAGTTCTTC. As protein: CASGLDSGRLEQFF.

The J gene is TRBJ2-7, the V gene TRBV6-5; D is tentatively TRBD1 or TRBD2 (5 bases each). V was pared by 4 bases and J by 5 bases, with 9 bases between. The CDR3 contains 12 residues. The germline CDR1 and CDR2 sequences are MNHEY and SVGAGI. CDR3: CASSFGTHEQYF. The DNA for the CDR3 is TGTGCCAGCAGTTTCGGGACCCACGAGCAGTACTTC.

The gene calls are TRBV30 and TRBJ1-1, with D maybe TRBD1 (5 bases). There are 13 residues in the CDR3. CDR1 and CDR2 from the germline V gene are GTSNPN and SVGIG (reference sequence). V lost 6 bases, J lost 10 bases, and 21 bases lay in between. For the CDR3, the DNA is TGTGCCTGCATTGGGGGACTTTCTCTCCGAGCTTTCTTT. This gives the protein CACIGGLSLRAFF.

This clone was found once. The sample carries other DNA sequences with the same CDR3. The J gene is TRBJ2-1, the V gene TRBV5-1, with unresolved D. Per germline, CDR1 SGHRS and CDR2 YFSETQ. The CDR3 is made up of 14 amino acids. Trimming pared 4 bases from V and 2 bases from J, leaving 10 bases between. CDR3 loop: CASSPLATYNEQFF. The CDR3 DNA reads TGCGCCAGCAGCCCCTTGGCAACCTACAATGAGCAGTTCTTC. Filled out from reference TRBV5-1 and TRBJ2-1, the complete variable domain reads KAGVTQTPRYLIKTRGQQVTLSCSPISGHRSVSWYQQTPGQGLQFLFEYFSETQRNKGNFPGRFSGRQFSNSRSEMNVSTLELGDSALYLCASSPLATYNEQFFGPGTRLTVL.

This rearrangement joins TRBV7-2 to TRBJ2-1; D remains ambiguous. V lost 5 bases and J 6 bases, leaving 8 bases between the germline ends. The germline V gene has CDR1 SGHTA and CDR2 FQGNSA. The CDR3 is 12 amino acids. The CDR3 DNA reads TGTGCCAGCAGCAAAACTATCAATGAGCAGTTCTTC. Protein: CASSKTINEQFF.

There are a few counts of this clone. The genes are TRBV18 and TRBJ1-1; 8 bases are a match to TRBD1. This CDR3 spans 16 amino acids. Germline lookup yields CDR1 KGHSH and CDR2 LQKENI. V shed 2 bases and J 3 bases; nucleotides not matched to a gene: 8. CDR3: CASSPWAGGDHTEAFF. The CDR3 DNA sequence: TGTGCCAGCTCACCATGGGCAGGGGGCGACCACACTGAAGCTTTCTTT.

This clone was seen just once. The chain has TRBV15 and TRBJ2-7, with D unclear. This CDR3 has 13 amino acids. Germline CDR1 reads LNHNV; CDR2 reads YYDKDF (reference sequence). Trimming cost V 6 bases and J 1 base, with 10 bases left between them. The CDR3 loop is CATRGSDSYEQYF. CDR3 bases: TGTGCCACCAGAGGTTCGGATTCCTACGAGCAGTACTTC. The variable domain in full, with the rest retrieved from reference TRBV15 and TRBJ2-7, is DAMVIQNPRYQVTQFGKPVTLSCSQTLNHNVMYWYQQKSSQAPKLLFHYYDKDFNNEADTPDNFQSRRPNTSFCFLDIRSPGLGDTAMYLCATRGSDSYEQYFGPGTRLTVT.

This chain uses TRBV30 with TRBJ1-6, with D perhaps TRBD1 (5 bases). V dropped 1 base and J dropped 9 bases, with 10 bases sitting between them. The CDR3 is 13 amino acids. Germline CDR1 and CDR2: GTSNPN and SVGIG (reference sequence). The CDR3, as DNA: TGTGCCTGGAGTGAAGGGGCACGTTCACCCCTCCACTTT. Translated: CAWSEGARSPLHF.

This chain links TRBV7-2 with TRBJ2-1, with 9 bases matching TRBD2. CDR3 length equals 15 residues. Unmatched junction bases numbered 10, after V lost 8 bases and J lost 5 bases. Germline CDR1 SGHTA, CDR2 FQGNSA. CDR3 nucleotides: TGTGCCAGCTCGGTTAGCGGGAGCCGTAACAATGAGCAGTTCTTC. Its translation: CASSVSGSRNNEQFF.

The CDR3 DNA reads TGCGCCAGCAGCACAGGACTAGCGGCAGGCACAGATACGCAGTATTTT. The encoded protein is CASSTGLAAGTDTQYF. This chain joins TRBV5-1 and TRBJ2-3; 10 bases map to TRBD2. The V segment lost 4 bases and the J segment 1 base; nucleotides outside the gene matches: 6. The CDR3 consists of 16 residues. Per germline, CDR1 SGHRS and CDR2 YFSETQ.

The genes are TRBV11-3 and TRBJ2-2; perhaps TRBD2 as D (6 bases). Germline V gene data show CDR1 as SGHNT and CDR2 as YENEEA. V dropped 2 bases and J dropped 6 bases, with 16 bases sitting between them. The length of the CDR3 is 16 residues. The chain's CDR3 is CASSLPGVGSAGELFF. Here the CDR3 DNA reads TGTGCCAGCAGCTTACCGGGAGTCGGGTCCGCCGGGGAGCTGTTTTTT.

To note about this clone: The identical CDR3 is also encoded by other nucleotide sequences in the sample. The chain recombines TRBV2 with TRBJ2-7; D perhaps matches TRBD1 (5 bases). The CDR3 is 14 amino acids. Trimming cost V 1 base and J 0 bases, with 7 bases left between them. Germline V lookup: CDR1 SNHLY, CDR2 FYNNEI. The CDR3 coding sequence is TGTGCCAGCAGTGAAGGTCAGGGCTCCTACGAGCAGTACTTC. Its protein product is CASSEGQGSYEQYF.

The V call is TRBV5-8, the J call TRBJ2-2; D unresolved. V lost 4 bases and J 6 bases, leaving 13 bases between the germline ends. Germline CDR1 SGHTS, CDR2 YDEGEE. The CDR3 runs to 14 residues. The CDR3 DNA reads as TGTGCCAGCAGCCGGCGAATAGCAGCCGGGGAGCTGTTTTTT. Encoded protein: CASSRRIAAGELFF.

The chain recombines TRBV6-1 with TRBJ1-2, with D tentatively TRBD1 (5 bases). Germline values: CDR1 MNHNS, CDR2 SASEGT. Trimming removed 1 base from V and 2 bases from J, with 8 bases in between. The CDR3 is 14 residues long. This chain's CDR3 is CASSEVGGNYGYTF. The CDR3 coding sequence is TGTGCCAGCAGTGAAGTCGGGGGGAACTATGGCTACACCTTC.

The chain combines TRBV6-5 with TRBJ2-1; TRBD1 matches at 9 bases. This CDR3 comprises 15 residues. Germline CDR1 MNHEY, CDR2 SVGAGI. Unmatched junction bases numbered 8, after V lost 5 bases and J lost 6 bases. CDR3 protein: CASSRGQGRRNEQFF. Here the CDR3 DNA reads TGTGCCAGCAGTAGGGGACAGGGCCGTCGCAATGAGCAGTTCTTC.

Regarding this clone: This specimen includes other DNA sequences encoding the same CDR3. This chain joins TRBV7-9 and TRBJ2-7; 10 bases are a match to TRBD2. J lost 4 bases, V lost 4 bases, and 1 base had no gene match. Germline-derived CDR1 and CDR2 are SEHNR and FQNEAQ (reference sequence). CDR3 size: 13 residues. CDR3 in amino acids: CASSSSGSYEQYF. DNA for the CDR3: TGTGCCAGCAGCTCTAGCGGGAGTTACGAGCAGTACTTC.

The CDR3 bases are TGTGCCAGCAGCCCCGTAGGACAGGGGTTTTCCTACGAGCAGTACTTC. Translation gives CASSPVGQGFSYEQYF. The chain carries TRBV5-4 and TRBJ2-7; 9 bases align to TRBD1. The V and J ends lost 4 bases and 1 base, in that order; junction bases with no gene match: 9. Looked up from germline, CDR1 is SGHNT and CDR2 is YYREEE (reference sequence). This CDR3 comprises 16 residues.

This chain joins TRBV6-1 and TRBJ2-3, with D possibly being TRBD2 (6 bases). This CDR3 is 14 amino acids long. Trimming cost V 6 bases and J 5 bases, with 15 bases left between them. CDR1 and CDR2 from the germline V gene are MNHNS and SASEGT. CDR3 DNA: TGTGCCAGCAGCGAAAGACTAGTTGTAGATACGCAGTATTTT. Its translation is CASSERLVVDTQYF.

The chain carries TRBV27 and TRBJ2-2, with D perhaps TRBD2 (6 bases). V lost 1 base and J lost 4, with 13 bases in between. Germline V CDR1 and CDR2: MNHEY, SMNVEV (reference sequence). CDR3 length: 16 amino acids. The chain's CDR3 is CASSLLGGKGTGELFF. The DNA of the CDR3 is TGTGCCAGCAGTTTATTAGGAGGGAAGGGCACCGGGGAGCTGTTTTTT.

This chain joins TRBV6-1 and TRBJ2-1, with D maybe TRBD2 (5 bases). V was trimmed by 2 bases and J by 0 bases, leaving 14 bases between them. Per the germline V gene, CDR1 is MNHNS and CDR2 is SASEGT. CDR3 length: 17 amino acids. The CDR3 region is CASSEMGLADSYNEQFF. The CDR3 DNA follows: TGTGCCAGCAGTGAAATGGGCCTAGCAGACTCCTACAATGAGCAGTTCTTC.

V and J are TRBV10-3 and TRBJ2-5; D is undetermined. CDR3 length: 12 residues. The ends were cut back, 6 bases at V and 5 bases at J, with 10 bases in the middle. CDR1 and CDR2 (germline): ENHRY, SYGVKD. CDR3 amino acids: CAISPGRETQYF. CDR3 nucleotides: TGTGCCATCAGCCCCGGTCGGGAGACCCAGTACTTC.

In the case of this clone: One end of the junction fails to match germline, which may point to a read error. The V and J genes are TRBV5-8 and TRBJ2-2; a weak D match, TRBD2 (6 bases). CDR1 is SGHTS, CDR2 YDEGEE, per germline. The CDR3 contains 14 residues. In DNA form, the CDR3 reads TGTGCCAGCAGCTTACCCTCGGGAACCGGGGGGCTGTTTTTT. Its protein is CASSLPSGTGGLFF.

In its sample, this clone was seen once. The genes are TRBV15 and TRBJ1-5; perhaps TRBD1 as D (5 bases). This CDR3 is 15 amino acids long. Trimming shortened V by 3 bases and J by 7 bases, and 16 bases separated the two germline ends. Germline V lookup: CDR1 LNHNV, CDR2 YYDKDF (reference sequence). The CDR3 reads CATSRGERLAQPQHF. CDR3 nucleotides: TGTGCCACCAGCAGGGGGGAGAGATTGGCCCAGCCCCAGCATTTT.

The chain employs TRBV28 and TRBJ1-2, with a weak D call TRBD1 (6 bases). The CDR3 loop spans 14 amino acids. V gave up 5 bases and J gave up 8 bases, with 18 bases separating them. Germline CDR1 MDHEN, CDR2 SYDVKM. The CDR3 here is CASSPPGGARGYTF. The CDR3, as DNA: TGTGCCAGCAGTCCTCCCGGGGGGGCGAGAGGCTACACCTTC.

This rearrangement joins TRBV4-2 to TRBJ2-7, with 8 bases that match TRBD2. Germline loops: CDR1 LGHNA, CDR2 YNFKEQ. V shed 0 bases, J shed 0 bases, and the junction held 7 bases outside the gene matches. The CDR3 extends over 17 amino acids. This chain's CDR3 is CASSQEVLADSSYEQYF. CDR3 DNA: TGTGCCAGCAGCCAAGAGGTACTAGCGGACAGCTCCTACGAGCAGTACTTC.

On this clone itself: In the same sample, other DNA sequences code for this CDR3. The chain is built from TRBV19 and TRBJ2-7, with 8 bases identical to TRBD1. V lost 6 bases to trimming and J lost 0 bases; unmatched junction nucleotides: 4. Germline CDR1 is LNHDA and CDR2 is SQIVND (reference sequence). The CDR3 contains 14 residues. CDR3 residues: CASRRTGSSYEQYF. CDR3 bases: TGTGCCAGTAGGAGGACAGGGAGCTCCTACGAGCAGTACTTC.